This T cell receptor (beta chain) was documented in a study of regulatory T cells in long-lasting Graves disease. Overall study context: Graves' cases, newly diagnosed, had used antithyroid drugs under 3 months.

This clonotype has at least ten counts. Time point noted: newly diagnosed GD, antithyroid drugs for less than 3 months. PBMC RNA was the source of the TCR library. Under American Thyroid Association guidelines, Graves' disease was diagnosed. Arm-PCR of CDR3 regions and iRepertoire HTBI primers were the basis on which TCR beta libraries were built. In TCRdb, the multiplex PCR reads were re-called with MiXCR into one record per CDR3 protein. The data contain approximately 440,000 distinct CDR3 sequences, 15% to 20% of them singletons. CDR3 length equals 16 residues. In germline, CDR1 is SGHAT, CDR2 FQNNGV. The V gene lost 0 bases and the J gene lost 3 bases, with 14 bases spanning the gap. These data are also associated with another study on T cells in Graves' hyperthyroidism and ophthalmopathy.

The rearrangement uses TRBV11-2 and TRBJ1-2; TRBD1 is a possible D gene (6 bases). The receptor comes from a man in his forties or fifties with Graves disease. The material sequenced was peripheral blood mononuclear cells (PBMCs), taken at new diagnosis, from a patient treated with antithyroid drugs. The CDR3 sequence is CASSLDTGAIDYGYTF. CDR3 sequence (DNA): TGTGCCAGCAGCTTAGACACGGGGGCCATCGACTATGGCTACACCTTC.